This TCR beta chain was obtained from a study of cytotoxic CD8 clonotypes in ibrutinib-treated CLL. About the study: The cohort had 10 to 12 relapsed/refractory and fewer than 16 treatment-naive patients, 17 to 18 IGHV unmutated. Partial responders around 25, complete 2; around twelve progressed and roughly 14 stayed in remission by median about 5.5 years. The study, taken as a whole, reports: Clonality increased at ibrutinib response, then returned toward baseline at progression.

Germline V gene lookup returns CDR1 SGHTS and CDR2 YDEGEE. This CDR3 comprises 18 residues. V lost 2 bases and J lost 2; bases outside the gene matches: 11. Only in-frame clones appear in the TCRdb table, and some are missing; sequencing was by immunoSEQ multiplex PCR. In the table there are approximately 9,000 clones, approximately 77% of which are singletons. Relative to its sample, this clone is medium-sized. Its target is not known. The V gene is TRBV5-8, the J gene TRBJ2-5; 11 bases fit TRBD2. The sequenced sample was PBMCs, obtained before ibrutinib treatment. The source of this sequence is a human donor with chronic lymphocytic leukemia. The CDR3 coding sequence is TGTGCCAGCAGCTTTGGGTCCCTAGCGGGAGGACTACAAGAGACCCAGTACTTC. Its protein product is CASSFGSLAGGLQETQYF. Drawing the rest from reference TRBV5-8 and TRBJ2-5, the complete variable domain is EAGVTQSPTHLIKTRGQQATLRCSPISGHTSVYWYQQALGLGLQFLLWYDEGEERNRGNFPPRFSGRQFPNYSSELNVNALELEDSALYLCASSFGSLAGGLQETQYFGPGTRLLVL.